The rows below give T cell receptor beta chains drawn from one sample of a study of CD8 T cells in ankylosing spondylitis. TCRdb itself ran the 5' RACE reads through MiXCR, one entry per CDR3 protein. The sample lists about 270,000 distinct CDR3 sequences, roughly a third seen once, with around 4.4% in the top ten. Sequenced material: blood, either unsorted or a sorted T cell fraction (not recorded which). The receptors were sampled from a male donor with ankylosing spondylitis or in good health (not recorded which). Both conserved end residues are part of each CDR3. The D gene is left open where the match is weak. Expanded clones are given a class, and other clones once, few, many or no size at all.

D gene: -; clone size: -; J gene: TRBJ1-2; V gene: TRBV20-1; CDR3 DNA: TGCAGTGCTAGAGATTCAGGGAACTATGGCTACACCTTC; CDR3 protein: CSARDSGNYGYTF
D gene: TRBD1; clone size: -; J gene: TRBJ2-2; V gene: TRBV10-3; CDR3 DNA: TGTGCCACTGGGCAGGGGGACACCGGGGAGCTGTTTTTT; CDR3 protein: CATGQGDTGELFF
D gene: -; clone size: few; J gene: TRBJ2-7; V gene: TRBV7-2; CDR3 DNA: TGTGCCAGCAGCTTAGCGGGAATCTACGAGCAGTACTTC; CDR3 protein: CASSLAGIYEQYF
D gene: TRBD1; clone size: -; J gene: TRBJ2-5; V gene: TRBV29-1; CDR3 DNA: TGCAGCGTTGGACAGGGGGCGGCAGAGACCCAGTACTTC; CDR3 protein: CSVGQGAAETQYF
D gene: TRBD2; clone size: -; J gene: TRBJ2-7; V gene: TRBV6-5; CDR3 DNA: TGTGCCAGCAGTTACTCGGGGCGGGGGTCCCACTACGAGCAGTACTTC; CDR3 protein: CASSYSGRGSHYEQYF
D gene: -; clone size: -; J gene: TRBJ2-5; V gene: TRBV12-3/TRBV12-4; CDR3 DNA: TGTGCCAGCAGTTTAGGGTTCCGGCAAGAGACCCAGTACTTC; CDR3 protein: CASSLGFRQETQYF
D gene: TRBD1; clone size: -; J gene: TRBJ2-4; V gene: TRBV9; CDR3 DNA: TGTGCCAGCAGCGGTAACAGGGGCACAAACATTCAGTACTTC; CDR3 protein: CASSGNRGTNIQYF
D gene: TRBD1; clone size: few; J gene: TRBJ1-1; V gene: TRBV10-2; CDR3 DNA: TGCGCCAGCAACCAGGGACAGGGTTTATCAGCTTTCTTT; CDR3 protein: CASNQGQGLSAFF
D gene: -; clone size: few; J gene: TRBJ1-5; V gene: TRBV12-3/TRBV12-4; CDR3 DNA: TGTGCCAGCAGCTTGGGTGGACATTTCAATCAGCCCCAGCATTTT; CDR3 protein: CASSLGGHFNQPQHF
D gene: TRBD1; clone size: few; J gene: TRBJ1-5; V gene: TRBV11-1; CDR3 DNA: TGTGCCAGCAGCGGAGGGACAGGGTCGGATCAGCCCCAGCATTTT; CDR3 protein: CASSGGTGSDQPQHF
D gene: -; clone size: -; J gene: TRBJ2-3; V gene: TRBV25-1; CDR3 DNA: TGTGCCAGCAGTGATAGGGTGGCAGATACGCAGTATTTT; CDR3 protein: CASSDRVADTQYF
D gene: -; clone size: -; J gene: TRBJ1-3; V gene: TRBV4-1; CDR3 DNA: TGCGCCAGCAGCCAAGAGAGGGGCTCTGGAAACACCATATATTTT; CDR3 protein: CASSQERGSGNTIYF
D gene: -; clone size: -; J gene: TRBJ2-3; V gene: TRBV12-3/TRBV12-4; CDR3 DNA: TGTGCCAGCAGTTTAGCTGGACAAGATACGCAGTATTTT; CDR3 protein: CASSLAGQDTQYF
D gene: -; clone size: few; J gene: TRBJ2-2; V gene: TRBV7-2; CDR3 DNA: TGTGCCAGCAGCTCCACTGACACCGGGGAGCTGTTTTTT; CDR3 protein: CASSSTDTGELFF
D gene: -; clone size: -; J gene: TRBJ2-7; V gene: TRBV7-2; CDR3 DNA: TGTGCCAGCAGCTTAGCGCATGCGCAGGACGTCTACGAGCAGTACTTC; CDR3 protein: CASSLAHAQDVYEQYF
D gene: -; clone size: few; J gene: TRBJ2-7; V gene: TRBV5-6; CDR3 DNA: TGTGCCAGCAGCTTTCTCTCCCTAAGGGGTTACGAGCAGTACTTC; CDR3 protein: CASSFLSLRGYEQYF
D gene: -; clone size: few; J gene: TRBJ2-7; V gene: TRBV15; CDR3 DNA: TGTGCCACCCCCAGCTCCTACGAGCAGTACTTC; CDR3 protein: CATPSSYEQYF
D gene: -; clone size: few; J gene: TRBJ1-5; V gene: TRBV20-1; CDR3 DNA: TGCAGTGCTGACCAGAGCCTAGGGGATCAGCCCCAGCATTTT; CDR3 protein: CSADQSLGDQPQHF
D gene: -; clone size: many; J gene: TRBJ2-7; V gene: TRBV10-3; CDR3 DNA: TGTGCCATCAGTGCAAACTCAGCGGTTGCCAACTCCTACGAGCAGTACTTC; CDR3 protein: CAISANSAVANSYEQYF
D gene: -; clone size: few; J gene: TRBJ2-5; V gene: TRBV15; CDR3 DNA: TGTGCCACCAGCAGAGATCAGGGTGGGGAGACCCAGTACTTC; CDR3 protein: CATSRDQGGETQYF
D gene: TRBD2; clone size: few; J gene: TRBJ2-1; V gene: TRBV7-3; CDR3 DNA: TGTGCCAGCAGCTCCCCGGGACTAGCGGTTCATGAGCAGTTCTTC; CDR3 protein: CASSSPGLAVHEQFF
D gene: TRBD2; clone size: few; J gene: TRBJ2-5; V gene: TRBV20-1; CDR3 DNA: TGCAGTGCTAACCTTCCTTACTCTAGCGGGTGGGAGACCCAGTACTTC; CDR3 protein: CSANLPYSSGWETQYF
D gene: -; clone size: few; J gene: TRBJ2-3; V gene: TRBV10-3; CDR3 DNA: TGTGCCATCAGTGAGTCCCGGGACCTAATCGGGACAGATACGCAGTATTTT; CDR3 protein: CAISESRDLIGTDTQYF
D gene: -; clone size: -; J gene: TRBJ2-7; V gene: TRBV29-1; CDR3 DNA: TGCAGCGTTGGTGGGGGCTCTTACGAGCAGTACTTC; CDR3 protein: CSVGGGSYEQYF
D gene: -; clone size: few; J gene: TRBJ2-7; V gene: TRBV20-1; CDR3 DNA: TGCAGTGCCCTGTTCAGGGGCATATCCTACGAGCAGTACTTC; CDR3 protein: CSALFRGISYEQYF
D gene: -; clone size: few; J gene: TRBJ1-1; V gene: TRBV24-1; CDR3 DNA: TGTGCCACCAGTGATTCCCCCTCAGAGAAAACTTTCTTT; CDR3 protein: CATSDSPSEKTFF
D gene: TRBD1; clone size: few; J gene: TRBJ2-6; V gene: TRBV5-1; CDR3 DNA: TGCGCCAGCAGCTTAGGTCCGGGACAGGGGAGTGGGGCCAACGTCCTGACTTTC; CDR3 protein: CASSLGPGQGSGANVLTF
D gene: TRBD1; clone size: few; J gene: TRBJ2-2; V gene: TRBV29-1; CDR3 DNA: TGCAGCGTTGGACAGGGGGCGGTCGGGGAGCTGTTTTTT; CDR3 protein: CSVGQGAVGELFF
D gene: -; clone size: -; J gene: TRBJ2-5; V gene: TRBV20-1; CDR3 DNA: TGCAGTGCCATCTTGGCGGACCAAGAGACCCAGTACTTC; CDR3 protein: CSAILADQETQYF
D gene: -; clone size: few; J gene: TRBJ1-1; V gene: TRBV20-1; CDR3 DNA: TGCAGTGCTAGAGATGAGGAGAGGGCCCTTGAAGCTTTCTTT; CDR3 protein: CSARDEERALEAFF
D gene: -; clone size: few; J gene: TRBJ1-2; V gene: TRBV12-3/TRBV12-4; CDR3 DNA: TGTGCCAGCAGCTCCAACAGGATCTATGGCTACACCTTC; CDR3 protein: CASSSNRIYGYTF
D gene: TRBD1; clone size: -; J gene: TRBJ1-1; V gene: TRBV3-1; CDR3 DNA: TGTGCCAGCAGCCGGGGACAGATGAACACTGAAGCTTTCTTT; CDR3 protein: CASSRGQMNTEAFF
D gene: TRBD2; clone size: -; J gene: TRBJ2-1; V gene: TRBV4-1; CDR3 DNA: TGCGCCAGCAGCCGTATAGCGGGGGAGTATACGGGTGAGCAGTTCTTC; CDR3 protein: CASSRIAGEYTGEQFF
D gene: -; clone size: few; J gene: TRBJ2-5; V gene: TRBV15; CDR3 DNA: TGTGCCACCAGCAGCGGGCGGGAAGAGACCCAGTACTTC; CDR3 protein: CATSSGREETQYF
D gene: -; clone size: few; J gene: TRBJ2-2; V gene: TRBV10-3; CDR3 DNA: TGTGCCATCAGTGCGGCTCTCACCGGGGAGCTGTTTTTT; CDR3 protein: CAISAALTGELFF
D gene: -; clone size: -; J gene: TRBJ2-2; V gene: TRBV6-2/TRBV6-3; CDR3 DNA: TGTGCCAGCAGTACACTTATCACCGGGGAGCTGTTTTTT; CDR3 protein: CASSTLITGELFF
D gene: -; clone size: -; J gene: TRBJ2-3; V gene: TRBV9; CDR3 DNA: TGTGCCAGCAGCGTAGTAGGGGATACGCAGTATTTT; CDR3 protein: CASSVVGDTQYF
D gene: -; clone size: -; J gene: TRBJ2-3; V gene: TRBV20-1; CDR3 DNA: TGCAGTGCTAGGGGTCTCCGACTCACCCCCACCATAATTGTGACAGATACGCAGTATTTT; CDR3 protein: CSARGLRLTPTIIVTDTQYF
D gene: TRBD2; clone size: few; J gene: TRBJ2-1; V gene: TRBV20-1; CDR3 DNA: TGCAGTGCTAAAGTAGCGGGGGGGCCGGGGTCCTACAATGAGCAGTTCTTC; CDR3 protein: CSAKVAGGPGSYNEQFF
D gene: -; clone size: many; J gene: TRBJ2-7; V gene: TRBV6-5; CDR3 DNA: TGTGCCAGCACCAACCGATACTACGAGCAGTACTTC; CDR3 protein: CASTNRYYEQYF
D gene: -; clone size: -; J gene: TRBJ2-1; V gene: TRBV24-1; CDR3 DNA: TGTGCCACCAGTGATTCCTACTACAATGAGCAGTTCTTC; CDR3 protein: CATSDSYYNEQFF
D gene: TRBD1; clone size: -; J gene: TRBJ2-7; V gene: TRBV2; CDR3 DNA: TGTGCCAGCAGTGCCCGACAGGGGGCACACGAGCAGTACTTC; CDR3 protein: CASSARQGAHEQYF
D gene: TRBD2; clone size: few; J gene: TRBJ2-7; V gene: TRBV12-3/TRBV12-4; CDR3 DNA: TGTGCCAGCAGTTTGGGGCGGGGGGCCTACTACGAGCAGTACTTC; CDR3 protein: CASSLGRGAYYEQYF
D gene: -; clone size: -; J gene: TRBJ2-3; V gene: TRBV7-8; CDR3 DNA: TGTGCCAGCAGCTTAAAGGGCCCCACAGATACGCAGTATTTT; CDR3 protein: CASSLKGPTDTQYF
D gene: -; clone size: -; J gene: TRBJ1-1; V gene: TRBV20-1; CDR3 DNA: TGCAGTGCTAGAGCATTCGACAGGAAGAACACTGAAGCTTTCTTT; CDR3 protein: CSARAFDRKNTEAFF
D gene: -; clone size: -; J gene: TRBJ2-7; V gene: TRBV29-1; CDR3 DNA: TGCAGCGCTTATACTGATACCTACGAGCAGTACTTC; CDR3 protein: CSAYTDTYEQYF
D gene: -; clone size: few; J gene: TRBJ2-1; V gene: TRBV28; CDR3 DNA: TGTGCCAGCAGGCCCACACCCTTCCCCTACAATGAGCAGTTCTTC; CDR3 protein: CASRPTPFPYNEQFF
D gene: TRBD2; clone size: few; J gene: TRBJ2-1; V gene: TRBV28; CDR3 DNA: TGTGCCAGCAGTTTTTTTGCGGGGGGCGGCTACAATGAGCAGTTCTTC; CDR3 protein: CASSFFAGGGYNEQFF
D gene: -; clone size: many; J gene: TRBJ2-2; V gene: TRBV6-1; CDR3 DNA: TGTGCCAGCAGTAGTGACAGTTTACTCACCGGGGAGCTGTTTTTT; CDR3 protein: CASSSDSLLTGELFF
D gene: -; clone size: -; J gene: TRBJ1-1; V gene: TRBV29-1; CDR3 DNA: TGCAACGACGGAGAAGCTTTCTTT; CDR3 protein: CNDGEAFF
D gene: -; clone size: -; J gene: TRBJ2-1; V gene: TRBV20-1; CDR3 DNA: TGCAGTGCCGGACAGTCCGGCAATGAGCAGTTCTTC; CDR3 protein: CSAGQSGNEQFF
D gene: -; clone size: few; J gene: TRBJ2-7; V gene: TRBV18; CDR3 DNA: TGTGCCAGCGCCCAGCGGGACAGCTCCTACGAGCAGTACTTC; CDR3 protein: CASAQRDSSYEQYF
D gene: -; clone size: -; J gene: TRBJ2-7; V gene: TRBV5-1; CDR3 DNA: TGCGCCAGCAGCTCACCCCTCTCCTACGAGCAGTACTTC; CDR3 protein: CASSSPLSYEQYF
D gene: TRBD2; clone size: few; J gene: TRBJ2-5; V gene: TRBV10-3; CDR3 DNA: TGTGCCATCAGTTCGAGTCGGCTAGCGGGGTACCAAGAGACCCAGTACTTC; CDR3 protein: CAISSSRLAGYQETQYF
D gene: TRBD2; clone size: few; J gene: TRBJ2-1; V gene: TRBV20-1; CDR3 DNA: TGCAGTGCTGGGGGGAGCGGGGGTTACAATGAGCAGTTCTTC; CDR3 protein: CSAGGSGGYNEQFF
D gene: -; clone size: -; J gene: TRBJ1-1; V gene: TRBV3-1; CDR3 DNA: TGTGCCAGCAGCCAAGAGCGGAACACTGAAGCTTTCTTT; CDR3 protein: CASSQERNTEAFF
D gene: TRBD1; clone size: -; J gene: TRBJ2-5; V gene: TRBV24-1; CDR3 DNA: TGTGCCACCAGTGATCCAAGTGGGACAGGGTCCCGGGAGACCCAGTACTTC; CDR3 protein: CATSDPSGTGSRETQYF
D gene: TRBD2; clone size: -; J gene: TRBJ2-7; V gene: TRBV7-6; CDR3 DNA: TGTGCCAGCAGCTTATCTAGCGGGGGGGCCGGGTACGAGCAGTACTTC; CDR3 protein: CASSLSSGGAGYEQYF
D gene: -; clone size: few; J gene: TRBJ1-6; V gene: TRBV20-1; CDR3 DNA: TGCAGTGCTAGAGAAGGGGCTTTGGGATCACCCCTCCACTTT; CDR3 protein: CSAREGALGSPLHF
D gene: TRBD2; clone size: once; J gene: TRBJ2-1; V gene: TRBV25-1; CDR3 DNA: TGTGCCAGCAGTGAACCCCAAGACCCCGGGGGGAGGCAGTTCTTC; CDR3 protein: CASSEPQDPGGRQFF